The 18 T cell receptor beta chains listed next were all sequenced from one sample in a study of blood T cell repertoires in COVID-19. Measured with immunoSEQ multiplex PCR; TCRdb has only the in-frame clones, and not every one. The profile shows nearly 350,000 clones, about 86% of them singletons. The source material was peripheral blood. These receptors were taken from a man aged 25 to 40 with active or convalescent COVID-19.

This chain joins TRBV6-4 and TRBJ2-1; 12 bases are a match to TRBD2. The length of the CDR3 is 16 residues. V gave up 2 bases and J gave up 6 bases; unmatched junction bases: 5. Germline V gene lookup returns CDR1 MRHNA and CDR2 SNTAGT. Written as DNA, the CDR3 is TGTGCCAGCAGTGACCTGCGGACTAGCGGGGTCAATGAGCAGTTCTTC. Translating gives CASSDLRTSGVNEQFF.

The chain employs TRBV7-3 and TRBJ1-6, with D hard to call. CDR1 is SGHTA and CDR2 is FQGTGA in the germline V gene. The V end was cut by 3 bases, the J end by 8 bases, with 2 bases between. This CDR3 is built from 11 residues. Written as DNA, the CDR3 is TGTGCCAGCAGCTTCGATTCACCCCTCCACTTT. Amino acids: CASSFDSPLHF.

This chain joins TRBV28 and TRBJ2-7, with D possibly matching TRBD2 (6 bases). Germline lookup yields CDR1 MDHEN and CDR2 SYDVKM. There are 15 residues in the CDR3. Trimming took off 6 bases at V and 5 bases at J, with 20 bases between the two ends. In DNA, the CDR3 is TGTGCCAGCAGACAACTAGCATCTACAGGTAACGAGCAGTACTTC. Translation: CASRQLASTGNEQYF.

CDR3: CATSDAGVGETQYF. CDR3 bases: TGTGCCACCAGTGATGCAGGGGTCGGGGAGACCCAGTACTTC. V and J are TRBV24-1 and TRBJ2-5; a weak D match, TRBD1 (6 bases). This CDR3 is 14 amino acids long. V lost 3 bases to trimming and J lost 5 bases, with 12 bases between them. Germline CDR1 and CDR2: KGHDR and SFDVKD.

In DNA, the CDR3 is TGTGCCAGCAGCCAAGAAGGAGGGTTGTCTGAAGCTTTCTTT. Translation: CASSQEGGLSEAFF. This rearrangement joins TRBV3-1 (or the pseudogene TRBV3-2) to TRBJ1-1; D gene ambiguous. With 0 bases removed from V and 6 bases from J, the gap between germline ends came to 11 bases. The length of the CDR3 is 14 residues. Germline CDR1 and CDR2: LGHDT and YNNKEL (reference sequence).

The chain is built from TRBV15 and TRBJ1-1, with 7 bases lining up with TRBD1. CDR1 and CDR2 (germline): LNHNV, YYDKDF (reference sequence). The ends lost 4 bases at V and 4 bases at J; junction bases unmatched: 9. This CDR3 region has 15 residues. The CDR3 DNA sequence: TGTGCCACCAGCACTACGACAGGGTGGGCCACTGAAGCTTTCTTT. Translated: CATSTTTGWATEAFF.

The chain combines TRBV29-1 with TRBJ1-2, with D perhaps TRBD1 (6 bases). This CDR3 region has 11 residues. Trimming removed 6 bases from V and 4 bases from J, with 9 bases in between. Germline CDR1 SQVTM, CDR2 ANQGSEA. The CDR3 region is CSVGTPYGYTF. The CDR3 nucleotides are TGCAGCGTGGGGACACCCTATGGCTACACCTTC.

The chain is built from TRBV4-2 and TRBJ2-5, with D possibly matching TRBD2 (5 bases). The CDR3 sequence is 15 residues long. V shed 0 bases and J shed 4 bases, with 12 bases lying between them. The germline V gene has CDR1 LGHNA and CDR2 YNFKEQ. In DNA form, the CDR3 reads TGTGCCAGCAGCCAAGATCCGGGATGGGTAGAGACCCAGTACTTC. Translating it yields CASSQDPGWVETQYF.

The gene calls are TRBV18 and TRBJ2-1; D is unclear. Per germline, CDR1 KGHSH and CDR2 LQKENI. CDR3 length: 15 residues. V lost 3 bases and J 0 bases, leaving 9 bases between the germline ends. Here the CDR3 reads CASSPPGRSYNEQFF. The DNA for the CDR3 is TGTGCCAGCTCACCCCCAGGCCGCTCCTACAATGAGCAGTTCTTC.

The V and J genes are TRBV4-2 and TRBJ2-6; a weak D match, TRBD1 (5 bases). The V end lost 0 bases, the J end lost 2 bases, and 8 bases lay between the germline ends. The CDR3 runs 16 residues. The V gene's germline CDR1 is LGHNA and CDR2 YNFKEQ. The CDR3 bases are TGTGCCAGCAGCCAAGAAGGGGTAACTGGGGCCAACGTCCTGACTTTC. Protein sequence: CASSQEGVTGANVLTF.

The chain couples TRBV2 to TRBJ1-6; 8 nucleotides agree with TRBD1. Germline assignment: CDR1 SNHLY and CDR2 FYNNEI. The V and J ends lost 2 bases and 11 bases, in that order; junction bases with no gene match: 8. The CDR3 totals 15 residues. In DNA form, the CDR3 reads TGTGCCAGCAGTGAAATGACAGGGGCTAGGACACCCCTCCACTTT. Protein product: CASSEMTGARTPLHF.

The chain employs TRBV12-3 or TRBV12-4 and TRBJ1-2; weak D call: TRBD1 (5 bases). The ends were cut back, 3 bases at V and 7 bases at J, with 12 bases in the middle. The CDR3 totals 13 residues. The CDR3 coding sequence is TGTGCCAGCAGTTTGGGAGGGACCGCTGGCTACACCTTC. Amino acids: CASSLGGTAGYTF.

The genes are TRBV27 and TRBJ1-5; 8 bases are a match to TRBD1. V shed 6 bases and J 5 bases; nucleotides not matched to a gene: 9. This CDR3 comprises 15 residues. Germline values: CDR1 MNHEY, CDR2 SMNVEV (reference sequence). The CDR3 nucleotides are TGTGCCAGCAGACAACAGGGGGGGATCGATCAGCCCCAGCATTTT. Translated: CASRQQGGIDQPQHF.

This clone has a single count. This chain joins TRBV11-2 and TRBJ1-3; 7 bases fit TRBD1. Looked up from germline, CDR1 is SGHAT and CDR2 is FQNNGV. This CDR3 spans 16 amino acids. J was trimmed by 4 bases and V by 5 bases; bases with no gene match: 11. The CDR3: CASSPVATGRGNTIYF. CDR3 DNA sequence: TGTGCCAGCAGCCCCGTAGCGACAGGGAGAGGAAACACCATATATTTT.

The CDR3 region is CASSFGTAKFYEQYF. The CDR3 DNA is TGTGCCAGCAGCTTCGGGACAGCTAAGTTCTACGAGCAGTACTTC. This sequence joins TRBV9 and TRBJ2-7; 7 bases fit TRBD1. The CDR3 spans 15 residues. Germline V gives CDR1 SGDLS, CDR2 YYNGEE. Trimming removed 4 bases from V and 3 bases from J; junction bases left unmatched: 10.

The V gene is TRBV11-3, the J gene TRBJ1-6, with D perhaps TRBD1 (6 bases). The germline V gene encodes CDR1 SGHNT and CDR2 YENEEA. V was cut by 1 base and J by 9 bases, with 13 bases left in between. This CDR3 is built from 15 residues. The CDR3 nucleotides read TGTGCCAGCAGCTTAGCAGAAGGGGGTGCTTCACCCCTCCACTTT. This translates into CASSLAEGGASPLHF.

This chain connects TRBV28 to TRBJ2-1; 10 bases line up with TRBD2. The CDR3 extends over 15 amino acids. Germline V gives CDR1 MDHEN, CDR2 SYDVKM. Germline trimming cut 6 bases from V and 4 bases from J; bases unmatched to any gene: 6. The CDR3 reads CASSHLAGVYNEQFF. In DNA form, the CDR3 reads TGTGCCAGCAGCCATCTAGCGGGAGTATACAATGAGCAGTTCTTC.

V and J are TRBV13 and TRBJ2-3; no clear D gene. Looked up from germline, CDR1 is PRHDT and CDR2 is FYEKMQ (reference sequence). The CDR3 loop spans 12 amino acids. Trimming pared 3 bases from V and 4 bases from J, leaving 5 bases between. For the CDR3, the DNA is TGTGCCAGCAGCTTTATCTCAGATACGCAGTATTTT. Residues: CASSFISDTQYF.